The sequence of this T cell receptor beta chain was determined in a study of T cells in Graves' hyperthyroidism and ophthalmopathy. Hyperthyroidism patients were newly diagnosed, had disease duration under 2 months, and were aged 18 to 65 years. Lactation, pregnancy, other autoimmune disease or uncontrolled infection led to exclusion of patients. Researchers amplified the TCR beta CDR3 regions from RNA transcripts. First-round RT-PCR targeting the TCR CDR3 was performed with the HTBI primer set. TCRdb analysed the multiplex PCR reads with MiXCR anew, one entry per CDR3 protein. The sample contains fewer than 750,000 distinct CDR3 sequences, roughly 46% of which appear only once. The ends were cut back, 5 bases at V and 7 bases at J, with 11 bases in the middle. Germline V lookup: CDR1 SGHTA, CDR2 FQGNSA. The CDR3 is 12 residues long. Many counts were recorded for this clonotype.

The TCR was taken from a woman aged 18 to 35 with Graves' hyperthyroidism. Sequences were obtained from peripheral blood or thyroid tissue (not recorded which). V usage is TRBV7-2 and J usage is TRBJ1-2, with D possibly being TRBD1 (5 bases). The CDR3 sequence: CASSQFGGGYTF. The CDR3 DNA is TGTGCCAGCAGCCAATTTGGGGGTGGCTACACCTTC.